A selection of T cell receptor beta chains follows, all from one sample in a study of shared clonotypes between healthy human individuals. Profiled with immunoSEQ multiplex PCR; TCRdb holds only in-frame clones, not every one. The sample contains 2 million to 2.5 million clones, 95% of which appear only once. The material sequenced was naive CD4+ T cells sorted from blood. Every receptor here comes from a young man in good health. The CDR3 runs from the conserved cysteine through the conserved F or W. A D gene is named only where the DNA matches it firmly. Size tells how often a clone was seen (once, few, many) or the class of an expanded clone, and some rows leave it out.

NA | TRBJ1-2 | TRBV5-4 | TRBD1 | CASSLRDRGSYGYTF | TGTGCCAGCAGCCTTCGGGACAGGGGGTCCTATGGCTACACCTTC
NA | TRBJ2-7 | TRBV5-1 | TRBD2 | CASSLGENRLAGTYEQYF | TGCGCCAGCAGCTTGGGCGAAAATCGACTAGCGGGGACCTACGAGCAGTACTTC
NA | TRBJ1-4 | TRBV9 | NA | CASSAEVGYEKLFF | TGTGCCAGCAGCGCCGAGGTAGGGTATGAAAAACTGTTTTTT
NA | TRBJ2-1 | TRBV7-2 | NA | CASSSQGNEQFF | TGTGCCAGCAGCTCCCAGGGCAATGAGCAGTTCTTC
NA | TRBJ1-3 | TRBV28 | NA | CASSPQASSGNTIYF | TGTGCCAGCAGTCCGCAGGCGAGCTCTGGAAACACCATATATTTT
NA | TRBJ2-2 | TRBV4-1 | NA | CASSQVLAGPIAGELFF | TGCGCCAGCAGCCAAGTATTGGCGGGTCCCATTGCCGGGGAGCTGTTTTTT
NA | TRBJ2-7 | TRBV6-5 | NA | CASSQGGPYEQYF | TGTGCCAGCAGCCAGGGTGGCCCCTACGAGCAGTACTTC
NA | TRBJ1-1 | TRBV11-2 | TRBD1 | CASSKTGGNTEAFF | TGTGCCAGCAGCAAAACAGGGGGGAACACTGAAGCTTTCTTT
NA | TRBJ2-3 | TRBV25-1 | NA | CASSERATKITDTQYF | TGTGCCAGCAGTGAACGAGCTACAAAGATCACAGATACGCAGTATTTT
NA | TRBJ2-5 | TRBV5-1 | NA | CASSSQPGGEVTQYF | TGCGCCAGCAGCAGCCAGCCGGGGGGCGAGGTGACCCAGTACTTC
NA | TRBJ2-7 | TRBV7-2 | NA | CASSRDRYSYEQYF | TGTGCCAGCAGCCGGGACCGTTACTCCTACGAGCAGTACTTC
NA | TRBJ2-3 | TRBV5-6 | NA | CASSPSAATDTQYF | TGTGCCAGCAGCCCCTCCGCGGCCACAGATACGCAGTATTTT
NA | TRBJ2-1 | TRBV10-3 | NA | CAISREQGSFNEQFF | TGTGCCATCAGCCGAGAGCAGGGGTCGTTTAATGAGCAGTTCTTC
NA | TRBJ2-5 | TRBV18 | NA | CASSPNLGETQYF | TGTGCCAGCTCACCCAACCTCGGGGAGACCCAGTACTTC
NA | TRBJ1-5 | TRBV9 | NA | CASSGGQINQPQHF | TGTGCCAGCAGCGGAGGACAGATAAATCAGCCCCAGCATTTT
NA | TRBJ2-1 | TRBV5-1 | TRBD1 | CASSYVRGQPQSYNEQFF | TGCGCCAGCAGCTACGTGAGGGGGCAGCCACAATCCTACAATGAGCAGTTCTTC
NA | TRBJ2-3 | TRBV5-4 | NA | CACTIPKPTDTQYF | TGTGCCTGTACCATACCTAAACCCACAGATACGCAGTATTTT
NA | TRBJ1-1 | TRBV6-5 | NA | CASSYSRQFTEAFF | TGTGCCAGCAGTTACTCACGGCAGTTTACTGAAGCTTTCTTT
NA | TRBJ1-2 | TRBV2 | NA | CASSESGYLVTF | TGTGCCAGCAGTGAAAGCGGTTATTTAGTCACCTTC
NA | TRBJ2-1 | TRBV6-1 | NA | CASTRIIGYNEQFF | TGTGCCAGCACTAGGATAATAGGATACAATGAGCAGTTCTTC
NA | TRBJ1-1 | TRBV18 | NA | CASAERRNTEAFF | TGTGCCAGCGCAGAGAGGAGGAACACTGAAGCTTTCTTT
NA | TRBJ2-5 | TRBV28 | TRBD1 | CASSPLGQGNAGETQYF | TGTGCCAGCAGTCCGTTGGGACAGGGAAATGCAGGGGAGACCCAGTACTTC
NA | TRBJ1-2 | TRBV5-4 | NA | CASSRRQPFNYGYTF | TGTGCCAGCAGCCGACGGCAGCCTTTTAACTATGGCTACACCTTC
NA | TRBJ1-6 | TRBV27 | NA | CASYPRGGSSYNSPLHF | TGTGCCAGCTATCCCCGGGGGGGAAGCTCCTATAATTCACCCCTCCACTTT
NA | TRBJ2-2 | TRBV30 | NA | CAWSLGPRDTGELFF | TGTGCCTGGAGTTTGGGGCCCCGAGACACCGGGGAGCTGTTTTTT
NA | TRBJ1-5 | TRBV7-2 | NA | CASSIQGSNQPQHF | TGTGCCAGCAGCATACAGGGTAGCAATCAGCCCCAGCATTTT
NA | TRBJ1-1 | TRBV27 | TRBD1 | CASSSQGGLFTEAFF | TGTGCCAGCAGTTCCCAGGGGGGATTATTCACTGAAGCTTTCTTT
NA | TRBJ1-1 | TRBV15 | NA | CATGTGYTEAFF | TGTGCCACCGGAACAGGTTACACTGAAGCTTTCTTT
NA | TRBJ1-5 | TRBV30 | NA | CAWRDPGDQPQHF | TGTGCCTGGCGGGACCCCGGGGACCAGCCCCAGCATTTT
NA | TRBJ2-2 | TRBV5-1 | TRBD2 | CASSLRTSGTNTGELFF | TGCGCCAGCAGCTTGCGGACTAGCGGGACGAACACCGGGGAGCTGTTTTTT
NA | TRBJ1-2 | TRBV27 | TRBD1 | CASSSRGLGYTF | TGTGCCAGCAGTTCGAGGGGGCTTGGCTACACCTTC
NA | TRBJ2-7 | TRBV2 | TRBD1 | CASQIQGEKRYEQYF | TGTGCCAGTCAGATACAGGGGGAAAAACGCTACGAGCAGTACTTC
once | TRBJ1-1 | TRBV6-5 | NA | CASSYGMTGQGAFF | TGTGCCAGCAGTTACGGTATGACAGGCCAGGGAGCTTTCTTT
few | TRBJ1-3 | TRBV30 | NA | CAWRQVGGNTIYF | TGTGCCTGGAGACAGGTTGGTGGAAACACCATATATTTT
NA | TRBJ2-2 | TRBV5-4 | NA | CASSSTGGETGELFF | TGTGCCAGCAGCTCCACAGGTGGTGAGACCGGGGAGCTGTTTTTT
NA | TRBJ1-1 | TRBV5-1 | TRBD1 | CASSLAPTGATEAFF | TGCGCCAGCAGCTTGGCACCTACAGGGGCCACTGAAGCTTTCTTT
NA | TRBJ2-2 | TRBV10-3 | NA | CAISEKLGVTGELFF | TGTGCCATCAGTGAGAAGCTAGGGGTCACCGGGGAGCTGTTTTTT
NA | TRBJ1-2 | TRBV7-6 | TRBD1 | CASSLGGGDYGYTF | TGTGCCAGCAGCTTAGGAGGGGGCGACTATGGCTACACCTTC
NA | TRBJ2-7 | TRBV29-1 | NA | CSVKGPSSTYEQYF | TGCAGCGTTAAGGGACCGTCGAGCACCTACGAGCAGTACTTC
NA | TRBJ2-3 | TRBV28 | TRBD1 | CASSSPGTGATDTQYF | TGTGCCAGCAGTTCCCCCGGGACAGGGGCCACAGATACGCAGTATTTT
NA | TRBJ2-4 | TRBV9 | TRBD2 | CASSVSGGQNIQYF | TGTGCCAGCAGCGTTAGCGGGGGCCAAAACATTCAGTACTTC
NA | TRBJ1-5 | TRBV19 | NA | CASSLDSNQPQHF | TGTGCCAGTAGTTTAGATAGCAATCAGCCCCAGCATTTT
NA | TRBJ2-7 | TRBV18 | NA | CASSPTVGYEQYF | TGTGCCAGCTCCCCGACTGTGGGCTACGAGCAGTACTTC
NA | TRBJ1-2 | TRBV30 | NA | CAWTLGGTTRYGYTF | TGTGCCTGGACCCTAGGAGGGACCACTCGGTATGGCTACACCTTC
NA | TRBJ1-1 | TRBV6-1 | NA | CASSDLGAKAFF | TGTGCCAGCAGCGACCTTGGGGCAAAAGCTTTCTTT
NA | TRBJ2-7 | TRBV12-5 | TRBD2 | CASWRLAVYEQYF | TGTGCTAGTTGGCGGCTAGCGGTCTACGAGCAGTACTTC
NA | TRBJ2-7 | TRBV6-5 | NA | CASSYSGESSYEQYF | TGTGCCAGCAGTTACTCGGGGGAAAGCTCCTACGAGCAGTACTTC
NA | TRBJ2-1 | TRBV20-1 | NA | CSAWTTEQFF | TGCAGTGCTTGGACGACTGAGCAGTTCTTC
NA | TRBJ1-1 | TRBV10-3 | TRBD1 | CAIGRQGKVTEAFF | TGTGCCATCGGACGACAGGGAAAAGTCACTGAAGCTTTCTTT